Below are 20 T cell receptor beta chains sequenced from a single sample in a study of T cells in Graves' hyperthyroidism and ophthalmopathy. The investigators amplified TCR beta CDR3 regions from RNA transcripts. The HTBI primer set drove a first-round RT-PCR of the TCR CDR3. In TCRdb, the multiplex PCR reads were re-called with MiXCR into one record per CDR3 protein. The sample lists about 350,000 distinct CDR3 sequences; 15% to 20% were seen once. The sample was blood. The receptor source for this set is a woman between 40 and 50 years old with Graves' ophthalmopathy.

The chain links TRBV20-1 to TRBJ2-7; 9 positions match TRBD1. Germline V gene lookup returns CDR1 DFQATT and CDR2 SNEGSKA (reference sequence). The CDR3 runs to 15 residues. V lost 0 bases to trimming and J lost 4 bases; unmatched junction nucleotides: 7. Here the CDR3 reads CSARDPGTGRYEQYF. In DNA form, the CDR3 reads TGCAGTGCTAGAGATCCCGGGACAGGGCGTTACGAGCAGTACTTC.

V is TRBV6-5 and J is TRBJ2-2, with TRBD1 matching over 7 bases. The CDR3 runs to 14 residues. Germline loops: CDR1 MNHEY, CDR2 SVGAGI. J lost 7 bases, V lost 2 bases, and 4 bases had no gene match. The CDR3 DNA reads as TGTGCCAGCAGTTACGCACAGGGGAGCGGGGAGCTGTTTTTT. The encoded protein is CASSYAQGSGELFF.

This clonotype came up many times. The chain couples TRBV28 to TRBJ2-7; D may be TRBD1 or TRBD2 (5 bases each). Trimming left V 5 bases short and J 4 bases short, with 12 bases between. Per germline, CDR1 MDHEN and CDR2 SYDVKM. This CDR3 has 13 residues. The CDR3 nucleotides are TGTGCCAGCAGTAGCTATGGGACGTACGAGCAGTACTTC. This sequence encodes CASSSYGTYEQYF. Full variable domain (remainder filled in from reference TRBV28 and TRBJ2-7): DVKVTQSSRYLVKRTGEKVFLECVQDMDHENMFWYRQDPGLGLRLIYFSYDVKMKEKGDIPEGYSVSREKKERFSLILESASTNQTSMYLCASSSYGTYEQYFGPGTRLTVT.

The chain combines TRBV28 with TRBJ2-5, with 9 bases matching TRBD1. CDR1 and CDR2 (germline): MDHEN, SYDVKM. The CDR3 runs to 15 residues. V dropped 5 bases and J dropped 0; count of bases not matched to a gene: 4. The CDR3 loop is CASSIQGANQETQYF. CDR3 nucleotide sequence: TGTGCCAGCAGTATACAGGGGGCCAACCAAGAGACCCAGTACTTC.

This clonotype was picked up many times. For the CDR3, the DNA is TGCAGCGTTGGCTCGACAGGGAACTATGGCTACACCTTC. Its translation: CSVGSTGNYGYTF. The chain recombines TRBV29-1 with TRBJ1-2; 7 bases line up with TRBD1. V shed 4 bases and J 2 bases; nucleotides not matched to a gene: 4. The length of the CDR3 is 13 residues. CDR1 and CDR2 from the germline V gene are SQVTM and ANQGSEA.

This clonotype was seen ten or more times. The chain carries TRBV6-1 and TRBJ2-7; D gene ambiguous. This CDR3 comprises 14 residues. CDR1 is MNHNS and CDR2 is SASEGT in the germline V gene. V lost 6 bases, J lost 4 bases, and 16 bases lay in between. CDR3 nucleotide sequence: TGTGCCAGCAGCTCGTGGGCTAGGGTGTACGAGCAGTACTTC. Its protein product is CASSSWARVYEQYF.

The CDR3 DNA sequence: TGTGCCTGGAGTGGGGGTGAGAATTCACCCCTCCACTTT. This translates into CAWSGGENSPLHF. The chain employs TRBV30 and TRBJ1-6; no reliable D call. Germline CDR1 is GTSNPN and CDR2 is SVGIG (reference sequence). Trimming took off 1 base at V and 7 bases at J, with 8 bases between the two ends. CDR3 size: 13 residues.

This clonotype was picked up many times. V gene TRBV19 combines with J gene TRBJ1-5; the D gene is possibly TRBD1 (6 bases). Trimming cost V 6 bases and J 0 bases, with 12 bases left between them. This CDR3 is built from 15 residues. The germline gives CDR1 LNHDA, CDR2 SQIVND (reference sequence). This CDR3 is CASRKQGNSNQPQHF. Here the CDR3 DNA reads TGTGCCAGTAGGAAACAGGGAAATAGCAATCAGCCCCAGCATTTT.

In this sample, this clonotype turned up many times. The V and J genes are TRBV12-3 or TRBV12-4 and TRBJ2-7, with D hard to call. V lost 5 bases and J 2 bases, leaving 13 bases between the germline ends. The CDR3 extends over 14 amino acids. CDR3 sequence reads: CASSPRLGTYEQYF. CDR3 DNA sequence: TGTGCCAGCAGTCCAAGGTTGGGCACCTACGAGCAGTACTTC.

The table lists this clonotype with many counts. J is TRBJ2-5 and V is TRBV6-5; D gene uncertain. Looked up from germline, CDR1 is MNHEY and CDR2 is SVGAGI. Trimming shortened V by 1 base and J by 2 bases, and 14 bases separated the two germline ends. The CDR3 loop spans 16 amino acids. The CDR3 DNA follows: TGTGCCAGCAGTTACTTCCCCCCCAGAAATCAAGAGACCCAGTACTTC. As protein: CASSYFPPRNQETQYF.

The CDR3 region is CASSLGDRGSEQYF. The CDR3 DNA reads as TGTGCCAGCAGCTTAGGGGACAGGGGTAGCGAGCAGTACTTC. The chain has TRBV7-2 and TRBJ2-7; TRBD1 matches at 10 bases. With 1 base clipped from V and 6 bases from J, the junction kept 3 bases outside the gene matches. CDR1 and CDR2 (germline): SGHTA, FQGNSA. This CDR3 has 14 residues.

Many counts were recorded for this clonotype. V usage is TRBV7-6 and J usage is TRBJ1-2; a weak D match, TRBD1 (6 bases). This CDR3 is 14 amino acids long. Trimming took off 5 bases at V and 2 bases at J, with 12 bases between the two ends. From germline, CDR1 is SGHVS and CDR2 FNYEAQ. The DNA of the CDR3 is TGTGCCAGCAGCCCGGACAGCCACAACTATGGCTACACCTTC. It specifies CASSPDSHNYGYTF.

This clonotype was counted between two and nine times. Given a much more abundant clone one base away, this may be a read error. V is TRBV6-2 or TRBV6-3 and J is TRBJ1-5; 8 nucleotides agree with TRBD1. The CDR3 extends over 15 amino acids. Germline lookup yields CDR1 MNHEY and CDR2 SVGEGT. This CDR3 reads CARSFPTGGAQPQHF. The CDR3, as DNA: TGTGCCCGCAGTTTTCCTACAGGGGGGGCTCAGCCCCAGCATTTT.

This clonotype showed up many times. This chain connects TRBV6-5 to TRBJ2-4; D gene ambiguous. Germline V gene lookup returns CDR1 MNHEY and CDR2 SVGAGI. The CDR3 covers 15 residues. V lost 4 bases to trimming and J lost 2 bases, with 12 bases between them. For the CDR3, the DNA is TGTGCCAGCAGTTCCCGAAGATCAACCAAAAACATTCAGTACTTC. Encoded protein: CASSSRRSTKNIQYF.

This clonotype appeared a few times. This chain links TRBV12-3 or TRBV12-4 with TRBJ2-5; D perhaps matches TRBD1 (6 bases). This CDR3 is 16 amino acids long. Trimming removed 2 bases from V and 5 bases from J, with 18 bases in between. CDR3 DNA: TGTGCCAGCAGTTTAACTGCAGGGGCCCGCGGGGAGACCCAGTACTTC. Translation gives CASSLTAGARGETQYF.

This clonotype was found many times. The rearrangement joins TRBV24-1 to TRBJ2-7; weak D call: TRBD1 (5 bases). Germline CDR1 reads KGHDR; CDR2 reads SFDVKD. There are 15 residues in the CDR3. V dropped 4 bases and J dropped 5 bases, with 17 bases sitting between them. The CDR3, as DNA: TGTGCCACCAGTGACCCGAGATTGGGGCTCAACGAGCAGTACTTC. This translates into CATSDPRLGLNEQYF.

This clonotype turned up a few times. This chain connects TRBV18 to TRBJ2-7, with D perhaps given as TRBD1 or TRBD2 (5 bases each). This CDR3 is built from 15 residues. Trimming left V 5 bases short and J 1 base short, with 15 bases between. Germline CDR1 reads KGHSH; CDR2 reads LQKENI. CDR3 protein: CASSAESGPSYEQYF. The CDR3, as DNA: TGTGCCAGCTCAGCAGAGTCGGGGCCTTCCTACGAGCAGTACTTC.

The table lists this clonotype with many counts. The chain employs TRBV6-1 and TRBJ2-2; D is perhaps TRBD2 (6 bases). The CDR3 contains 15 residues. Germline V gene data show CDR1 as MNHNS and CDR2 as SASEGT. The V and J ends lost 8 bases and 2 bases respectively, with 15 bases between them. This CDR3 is CASRSLLANTGELFF. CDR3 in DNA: TGTGCCAGCCGATCACTACTAGCTAACACCGGGGAGCTGTTTTTT.

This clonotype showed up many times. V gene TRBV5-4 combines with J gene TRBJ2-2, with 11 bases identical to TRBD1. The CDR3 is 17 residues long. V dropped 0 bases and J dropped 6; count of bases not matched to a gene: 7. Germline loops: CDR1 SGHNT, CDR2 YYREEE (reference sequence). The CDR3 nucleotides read TGTGCCAGCAGCTTGGGGCCGGACAGGGGGCAATCCGGGGAGCTGTTTTTT. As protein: CASSLGPDRGQSGELFF.

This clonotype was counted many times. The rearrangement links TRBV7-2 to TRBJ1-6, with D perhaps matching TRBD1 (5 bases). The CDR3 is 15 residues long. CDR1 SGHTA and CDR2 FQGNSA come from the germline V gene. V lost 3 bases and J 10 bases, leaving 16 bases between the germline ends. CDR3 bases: TGTGCCAGCAGCTTGGGGGTCAGGAGTGGATCACCCCTCCACTTT. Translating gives CASSLGVRSGSPLHF.